One sample yielded the 32 T cell receptor beta chains listed below, sequenced in a study of identical twins. TCRdb re-analysed the 5' RACE reads in MiXCR, keeping a single row per CDR3 protein. The sample has some 96,000 distinct CDR3 sequences, 5.5% to 7% seen once; the top ten hold roughly 12%. Sequencing was performed on memory T cells sorted from blood. The receptor set was obtained from a woman aged 45-60 years in good health.

The chain uses TRBV3-1 and TRBJ2-5; D is uncertain. The CDR3 sequence is 17 residues long. Between the trimmed V and J ends, which lost 0 bases and 5 bases, there was a span of 19 bases. Germline V gene sequence: CDR1 LGHDT, CDR2 YNNKEL (reference sequence). Written as DNA, the CDR3 is TGTGCCAGCAGCCAAGATCCTCCGGCAGCCCAAAGGGAGACCCAGTACTTC. Translating it yields CASSQDPPAAQRETQYF.

This clonotype was detected ten times or more. The chain carries TRBV20-1 and TRBJ2-7; 8 nucleotides match TRBD1. Trimming cost V 4 bases and J 2 bases; bases outside gene matches: 7. Germline-derived CDR1 and CDR2 are DFQATT and SNEGSKA (reference sequence). The CDR3 extends over 14 amino acids. CDR3 loop: CSATGGAGPYEQYF. Written as DNA, the CDR3 is TGCAGTGCTACAGGGGGCGCGGGACCCTACGAGCAGTACTTC.

This clonotype was seen repeatedly, ten times or more. The rearrangement joins TRBV20-1 to TRBJ1-1; D gene uncertain. This CDR3 contains 10 residues. The germline V gene has CDR1 DFQATT and CDR2 SNEGSKA (reference sequence). Trimming removed 6 bases at V and 5 bases at J, with 7 bases between. CDR3 sequence reads: CSAQTTEAFF. The CDR3 DNA is TGCAGTGCCCAGACGACTGAAGCTTTCTTT.

In this sample, this clonotype turned up a few times. The chain uses TRBV5-1 and TRBJ2-2; D is undetermined. The CDR3 runs to 15 residues. Trimming removed 0 bases from V and 5 bases from J, with 11 bases in between. The germline CDR1 and CDR2 sequences are SGHRS and YFSETQ. For the CDR3, the DNA is TGCGCCAGCAGCTTGGAGGTTGGCTCAACCGGGGAGCTGTTTTTT. Residues: CASSLEVGSTGELFF.

On this clonotype itself: This sequence may be a read error, since a much larger clone differs from it by one base. This chain joins TRBV20-1 and TRBJ2-3; 8 nucleotides match TRBD2. The CDR3 has 17 residues. Germline CDR1 DFQATT, CDR2 SNEGSKA (reference sequence). The CDR3 sequence: CCASRDGSGSVTDTQYF. The CDR3 bases are TGCTGTGCTAGCCGTGATGGAAGCGGGAGTGTTACAGATACGCAGTATTTT.

This clonotype was counted at least ten times. V is TRBV12-3 or TRBV12-4 and J is TRBJ2-5; D unresolved. V shed 7 bases and J shed 4 bases, with 7 bases lying between them. The CDR3 runs to 11 residues. DNA for the CDR3: TGTGCCAGCATGACGGGAGAGACCCAGTACTTC. This sequence encodes CASMTGETQYF.

The sample holds many counts of this clonotype. The CDR3: CASSPTEGTSGRTQYF. Written as DNA, the CDR3 is TGTGCCAGCAGCCCCACCGAGGGGACTAGCGGGAGAACGCAGTATTTT. This chain uses TRBV5-4 with TRBJ2-3; TRBD2 aligns across 14 bases. The junction had 10 bases not matched to a gene; V was cut back by 4 bases and J by 9 bases. Germline loops: CDR1 SGHNT, CDR2 YYREEE (reference sequence). CDR3 length equals 16 residues.

At least ten counts were recorded for this clonotype. V is TRBV7-2 and J is TRBJ2-1; D remains ambiguous. The CDR3 contains 14 residues. Germline CDR1 SGHTA, CDR2 FQGNSA. The V and J ends lost 1 base and 10 bases respectively, with 14 bases between them. The CDR3 DNA follows: TGTGCCAGCAGCTTAGAGTCCATCTCGGGCGAGCAGTTCTTC. Protein sequence: CASSLESISGEQFF.

This clonotype was observed at least ten times. The gene calls are TRBV7-8 and TRBJ2-3; 7 bases line up with TRBD2. CDR3 length: 15 residues. The trim removed 4 bases at V and 5 bases at J, leaving 9 bases unmatched. Germline values: CDR1 SGHVS, CDR2 FQNEAQ. In DNA, the CDR3 is TGTGCCAGCAGCTGGGGGGGAGAGGCTCGAGATACGCAGTATTTT. Its protein is CASSWGGEARDTQYF.

The gene calls are TRBV25-1 and TRBJ2-3; D ambiguous. CDR3 length: 12 residues. Trimming removed 5 bases from V and 4 bases from J, with 7 bases in between. CDR1 MGHDK and CDR2 SYGVNS come from the germline V gene. The CDR3 loop reads CASSPFSDTQYF. In DNA form, the CDR3 reads TGTGCCAGCAGTCCATTTTCAGATACGCAGTATTTT.

This clonotype was counted at least ten times. Written as DNA, the CDR3 is TGTGCCAGCAGCAAAGGAGGGGCTGACACCTACGAGCAGTACGTC. Its protein is CASSKGGADTYEQYV. J is TRBJ2-7 and V is TRBV21-1; TRBD1 is taken as the D call from the table, unchecked against the DNA. TRBV21-1 is an annotated pseudogene. CDR3 length equals 15 residues.

This clonotype has ten or more counts. CDR3: CATSDRGASPYEQYF. DNA of the CDR3: TGTGCCACCAGTGATCGAGGGGCTTCTCCCTACGAGCAGTACTTC. The V gene is TRBV24-1, the J gene TRBJ2-7; D possibly uses TRBD1 or TRBD2 (5 bases each). V was shortened by 3 bases and J by 2 bases, with 13 bases between the two germline ends. Germline lookup yields CDR1 KGHDR and CDR2 SFDVKD. The CDR3 loop spans 15 amino acids.

This clonotype was seen at least ten times. The rearrangement uses TRBV2 and TRBJ2-3; D is unresolved. CDR3 length equals 14 residues. V lost 6 bases and J 2 bases, leaving 12 bases between the germline ends. Germline V gene sequence: CDR1 SNHLY, CDR2 FYNNEI. The CDR3 DNA is TGTGCCAGCAGGATGGCCCTAAACACAGATACGCAGTATTTT. It is translated as CASRMALNTDTQYF. Full variable domain (rest looked up from reference TRBV2 and TRBJ2-3): EPEVTQTPSHQVTQMGQEVILRCVPISNHLYFYWYRQILGQKVEFLVSFYNNEISEKSEIFDDQFSVERPDGSNFTLKIRSTKLEDSAMYFCASRMALNTDTQYFGPGTRLTVL.

This clonotype was found many times. V usage is TRBV12-3 or TRBV12-4 and J usage is TRBJ2-3, with D unclear. The CDR3 contains 11 residues. The V gene lost 6 bases and the J gene lost 1 base, with 2 bases spanning the gap. The CDR3 is CASRGTDTQYF. CDR3 nucleotides: TGTGCCAGCAGGGGCACAGATACGCAGTATTTT.

In its sample, this clonotype was seen many times. The chain employs TRBV7-2 and TRBJ1-2; maybe TRBD1 (6 bases). Looked up from germline, CDR1 is SGHTA and CDR2 is FQGNSA. This CDR3 comprises 14 residues. The germline V and J ends were trimmed by 5 bases and 4 bases, with 14 bases remaining between them. CDR3 bases: TGTGCCAGCAGCGCGAGCCGGGACATCTATGGCTACACCTTC. This translates into CASSASRDIYGYTF. The variable domain in full, with the rest retrieved from reference TRBV7-2 and TRBJ1-2, is GAGVSQSPSNKVTEKGKDVELRCDPISGHTALYWYRQSLGQGLEFLIYFQGNSAPDKSGLPSDRFSAERTGGSVSTLTIQRTQQEDSAVYLCASSASRDIYGYTFGSGTRLTVV.

The chain employs TRBV5-1 and TRBJ2-3, with 9 nucleotides matching TRBD2. There are 16 residues in the CDR3. Unmatched junction bases numbered 7, after V lost 3 bases and J lost 2 bases. The germline V gene has CDR1 SGHRS and CDR2 YFSETQ. CDR3 loop: CASSWPAGGSTDTQYF. CDR3 sequence (DNA): TGCGCCAGCAGCTGGCCGGCGGGAGGGTCCACAGATACGCAGTATTTT.

The chain has TRBV14 and TRBJ2-5, with 13 bases fitting TRBD2. The germline V gene has CDR1 SGHDN and CDR2 FVKESK. The V gene end was trimmed by 4 bases and the J gene end by 5 bases; junction bases not matched to a gene: 4. The CDR3 runs to 15 residues. CDR3 in amino acids: CASSPGTSGIETQYF. The CDR3 DNA sequence: TGTGCCAGCAGCCCTGGGACTAGCGGGATTGAGACCCAGTACTTC.

In this sample, this clonotype turned up many times. This chain joins TRBV28 and TRBJ1-5; 10 bases are a match to TRBD1. This CDR3 is 16 amino acids long. V gave up 5 bases and J gave up 0 bases; unmatched junction bases: 4. In germline, CDR1 is MDHEN, CDR2 SYDVKM. The CDR3 reads CASSRGTGDSNQPQHF. CDR3 coding DNA: TGTGCCAGCAGTCGCGGGACAGGGGATAGCAATCAGCCCCAGCATTTT.

In this sample, this clonotype turned up many times. J is TRBJ1-4 and V is TRBV5-1, with D perhaps TRBD1 (6 bases). The CDR3 is 13 residues long. V was pared by 4 bases and J by 4 bases, with 8 bases between. The germline V gene encodes CDR1 SGHRS and CDR2 YFSETQ. CDR3 nucleotides: TGCGCCAGCAGCCTACAGGGTAATGAAAAACTGTTTTTT. It codes for CASSLQGNEKLFF.

The V and J genes are TRBV12-3 or TRBV12-4 and TRBJ2-3; TRBD2 matches 8 bases. The CDR3 consists of 14 residues. With V trimmed by 3 bases and J by 6 bases, 5 bases remained unmatched. The CDR3 coding sequence is TGTGCCAGCAGTTTCACGGGAGGGGCCGATACGCAGTATTTT. As protein: CASSFTGGADTQYF.

This clonotype was detected many times. The chain joins TRBV12-3 or TRBV12-4 to TRBJ1-2, with D possibly TRBD1 on 5 matching bases. The CDR3 totals 13 residues. Trimming left V 2 bases short and J 4 bases short, with 8 bases between. For the CDR3, the DNA is TGTGCCAGCAGTTTACAGGGAGCCTATGGCTACACCTTC. Translating gives CASSLQGAYGYTF.

This clonotype was counted at least ten times. The chain combines TRBV20-1 with TRBJ2-5, with TRBD2 as a possible D gene (6 bases). Germline lookup yields CDR1 DFQATT and CDR2 SNEGSKA (reference sequence). The CDR3 has 16 amino acids. The V end was cut by 0 bases, the J end by 4 bases, with 18 bases between. The CDR3 is CSARDFQRRGGETQYF. The CDR3 bases are TGCAGTGCTAGAGATTTCCAGCGGAGGGGTGGAGAGACCCAGTACTTC.

This clonotype occurred many times. The chain recombines TRBV6-1 with TRBJ1-1; no clear D. Per the germline V gene, CDR1 is MNHNS and CDR2 is SASEGT. The CDR3 has 12 residues. Between the trimmed V and J ends, which lost 6 bases and 4 bases, there was a span of 9 bases. CDR3 DNA sequence: TGTGCCAGCAGAGGCACTCGCACTGAAGCTTTCTTT. It encodes CASRGTRTEAFF.

With respect to this clonotype: This may come from a read error, since a much larger clone is one base off. This chain uses TRBV2 with TRBJ2-2; 8 nucleotides align to TRBD2. There are 16 residues in the CDR3. The V gene's germline CDR1 is SNHLY and CDR2 FYNNEI. After removal of 7 bases from V and 3 bases from J, the junction contained 10 bases not matched to a gene. CDR3 DNA: TGTGCCAGCACTAGCAACGGGAGGGCCCACACCGGGGAGCTGTTTTTT. It encodes CASTSNGRAHTGELFF.

This clonotype showed up just a few times. The chain carries TRBV19 and TRBJ2-1; 10 bases are a match to TRBD2. CDR1 is LNHDA, CDR2 SQIVND, per germline (reference sequence). The trim removed 0 bases at V and 1 base at J, leaving 6 bases unmatched. This CDR3 comprises 18 residues. This CDR3 reads CASSIDGASGSSYNEQFF. CDR3 in DNA: TGTGCCAGTAGTATAGATGGGGCTAGCGGGAGTTCCTACAATGAGCAGTTCTTC.

This clonotype was picked up many times. CDR3 DNA sequence: TGCAGTGCTAGGGACACCTCACAGGGGACTAACTATGGCTACACCTTC. Its translation: CSARDTSQGTNYGYTF. The rearrangement uses TRBV20-1 and TRBJ1-2; the match to TRBD1 covers 7 bases. Per the germline V gene, CDR1 is DFQATT and CDR2 is SNEGSKA (reference sequence). The CDR3 runs to 16 residues. The V gene end was trimmed by 3 bases and the J gene end by 0 bases; junction bases not matched to a gene: 10.

The table lists this clonotype with many counts. The chain uses TRBV6-4 and TRBJ2-7, with TRBD2 identical over 9 bases. J gave up 3 bases and V 8 bases, and 2 bases lay outside the gene matches. From germline, CDR1 is MRHNA and CDR2 SNTAGT. This CDR3 is 12 amino acids long. CDR3 nucleotide sequence: TGTGCCAGCGCTAGCGGGAACTACGAGCAGTACTTC. Amino acids: CASASGNYEQYF.

In its sample, this clonotype was seen many times. The chain couples TRBV19 to TRBJ1-1; D is possibly TRBD1 (5 bases). From germline, CDR1 is LNHDA and CDR2 SQIVND (reference sequence). CDR3 length: 13 amino acids. Trimming left V 0 bases short and J 4 bases short, with 6 bases between. In nucleotides, the CDR3 is TGTGCCAGTAGTATAGAAAGGGGCACTGAAGCTTTCTTT. This codes for CASSIERGTEAFF.

This clonotype was found many times. The V gene is TRBV10-3, the J gene TRBJ2-7; 8 bases map to TRBD1. CDR1 is ENHRY and CDR2 is SYGVKD in the germline V gene. With V trimmed by 6 bases and J by 3 bases, 7 bases remained unmatched. The CDR3 runs to 14 residues. Written as DNA, the CDR3 is TGTGCCATCAGACAGACAGGGGTAAGCTACGAGCAGTACTTC. This translates into CAIRQTGVSYEQYF.

In its sample, this clonotype was seen many times. V is TRBV27 and J is TRBJ2-1; D is unclear. This CDR3 spans 12 amino acids. Germline CDR1 is MNHEY and CDR2 is SMNVEV (reference sequence). V lost 3 bases and J 14 bases, leaving 14 bases between the germline ends. The CDR3 DNA sequence: TGTGCCAGCAGTTTTCCTCCGAACGAGAAGTTCTTC. It translates to CASSFPPNEKFF.

This clonotype was seen repeatedly, ten times or more. V gene TRBV5-6 combines with J gene TRBJ2-4; D is ambiguous. V lost 7 bases, J lost 3 bases, and 11 bases lay in between. This CDR3 is built from 13 residues. Per germline, CDR1 SGHDT and CDR2 YYEEEE. Written as DNA, the CDR3 is TGTGCCAGCGGTAGCAGGAGCAAAAACATTCAGTACTTC. Translating it yields CASGSRSKNIQYF.

In this sample, this clonotype turned up many times. V usage is TRBV9 and J usage is TRBJ1-1, with TRBD1 identical over 12 bases. CDR1 and CDR2 from the germline V gene are SGDLS and YYNGEE. J was trimmed by 5 bases and V by 3 bases; bases with no gene match: 8. The CDR3 runs to 16 residues. CDR3: CASSGGQGAVKTEAFF. CDR3 in DNA: TGTGCCAGCAGCGGGGGACAGGGGGCTGTTAAGACTGAAGCTTTCTTT.